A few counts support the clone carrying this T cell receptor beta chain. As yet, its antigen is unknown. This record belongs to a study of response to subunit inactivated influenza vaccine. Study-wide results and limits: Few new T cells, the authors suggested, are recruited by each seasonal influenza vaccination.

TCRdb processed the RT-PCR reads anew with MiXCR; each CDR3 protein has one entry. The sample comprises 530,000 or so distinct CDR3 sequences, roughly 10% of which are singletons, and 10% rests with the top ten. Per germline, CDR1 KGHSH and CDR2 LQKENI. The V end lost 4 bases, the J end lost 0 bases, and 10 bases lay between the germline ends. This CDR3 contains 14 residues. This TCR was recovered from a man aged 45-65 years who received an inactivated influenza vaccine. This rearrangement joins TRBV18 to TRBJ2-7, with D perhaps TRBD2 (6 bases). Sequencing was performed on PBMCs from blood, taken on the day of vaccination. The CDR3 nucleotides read TGTGCCAGCTCACGACTAGGCAGCTCCTACGAGCAGTACTTC. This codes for CASSRLGSSYEQYF. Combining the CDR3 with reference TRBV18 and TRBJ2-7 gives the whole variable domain NAGVMQNPRHLVRRRGQEARLRCSPMKGHSHVYWYRQLPEEGLKFMVYLQKENIIDESGMPKERFSAEFPKEGPSILRIQQVVRGDSAAYFCASSRLGSSYEQYFGPGTRLTVT.